The 7 T cell receptor beta chains below come from one sample, sequenced in a study of neoadjuvant anti-PD-1 for oral cavity cancer. TCRdb's table, derived via immunoSEQ multiplex PCR, lists solely in-frame clones and lacks some. The sample contains approximately 30,000 clones, roughly 80% of which appear only once. The time point is: after neoadjuvant nivolumab, at surgical resection. The material sequenced was PBMCs, taken after nivolumab (anti-PD-1) treatment. These receptors originate from a person between 40 and 85 years old with oral cavity squamous cell carcinoma.

The chain combines TRBV6-4 with TRBJ1-2; TRBD1 is a possible D gene (6 bases). V was cut by 0 bases and J by 7 bases, with 12 bases left in between. Looked up from germline, CDR1 is MRHNA and CDR2 is SNTAGT. The CDR3 covers 14 residues. As DNA, the CDR3 is TGTGCCAGCAGTGACTCGTCAGGGGCCAGTGGCTACACCTTC. Its protein is CASSDSSGASGYTF.

V usage is TRBV18 and J usage is TRBJ1-5; 11 bases map to TRBD1. From germline, CDR1 is KGHSH and CDR2 LQKENI. The CDR3 spans 16 residues. The junction had 4 bases not matched to a gene; V was cut back by 4 bases and J by 2 bases. The CDR3 reads CASSRTGGTGNQPQHF. The CDR3 bases are TGTGCCAGCTCACGGACAGGGGGCACTGGCAATCAGCCCCAGCATTTT. Together with reference TRBV18 and TRBJ1-5, the CDR3 gives the full variable domain: NAGVMQNPRHLVRRRGQEARLRCSPMKGHSHVYWYRQLPEEGLKFMVYLQKENIIDESGMPKERFSAEFPKEGPSILRIQQVVRGDSAAYFCASSRTGGTGNQPQHFGDGTRLSIL.

This chain joins TRBV5-1 and TRBJ2-2, with 7 bases fitting TRBD2. CDR1 is SGHRS and CDR2 is YFSETQ in the germline V gene. The ends lost 0 bases at V and 7 bases at J; junction bases unmatched: 6. The CDR3 consists of 15 residues. The CDR3, as DNA: TGCGCCAGCAGCTTGGAGGCGGGGGAGCACGGGGAGCTGTTTTTT. It codes for CASSLEAGEHGELFF.

The V and J genes are TRBV9 and TRBJ2-1; the D gene is possibly TRBD2 (5 bases). This CDR3 comprises 15 residues. Deletions cut 7 bases from V and 1 base from J, with 15 bases between. CDR1 is SGDLS and CDR2 is YYNGEE in the germline V gene. Written as DNA, the CDR3 is TGTGCCAGCCCCCCGCCCGGGGATTCCTACAATGAGCAGTTCTTC. Translation gives CASPPPGDSYNEQFF.

The chain links TRBV19 to TRBJ2-7; the match to TRBD1 covers 9 bases. After removal of 3 bases from V and 4 bases from J, the junction contained 7 bases not matched to a gene. The germline V gene encodes CDR1 LNHDA and CDR2 SQIVND (reference sequence). There are 15 residues in the CDR3. The CDR3 loop reads CASSIRQGERYEQYF. The DNA of the CDR3 is TGTGCCAGTAGTATCCGACAGGGGGAGAGGTACGAGCAGTACTTC.

This chain joins TRBV29-1 and TRBJ2-5; D gene ambiguous. The CDR3 is 13 residues long. The V and J ends lost 3 bases and 2 bases respectively, with 10 bases between them. Per germline, CDR1 SQVTM and CDR2 ANQGSEA. In nucleotides, the CDR3 is TGCAGCGTTGATCCGTGGCAGCAAGAGACCCAGTACTTC. It specifies CSVDPWQQETQYF.

The V and J genes are TRBV2 and TRBJ2-2, with D possibly TRBD2 on 5 matching bases. CDR3 length: 11 amino acids. The ends were cut back, 9 bases at V and 6 bases at J, with 8 bases in the middle. Germline V gene sequence: CDR1 SNHLY, CDR2 FYNNEI. The CDR3 DNA is TGTGCCAGGGGAGTTTCCGGGGAGCTGTTTTTT. Translating gives CARGVSGELFF.